The 32 T cell receptor beta chains below all came from one sample that was sequenced in a study of blood T cell repertoires in COVID-19. Data came from immunoSEQ multiplex PCR; TCRdb stores just in-frame clones and leaves some out. In the table there are 200,000 to 250,000 clones, roughly nine tenths of which are singletons. Sequencing input: PBMCs or T cells enriched from blood (not recorded which). All receptors come from a man aged 30-40 years who had recovered from COVID-19.

V gene TRBV11-2 combines with J gene TRBJ2-5; a possible D gene is TRBD2 (5 bases). The germline V gene has CDR1 SGHAT and CDR2 FQNNGV. Trimming took 5 bases from V and 3 from J, leaving 19 bases between them. The CDR3 covers 16 residues. Written as DNA, the CDR3 is TGTGCCAGCAGCGCGGGCCGCCCTAAGGGAGAAGAGACCCAGTACTTC. Its protein is CASSAGRPKGEETQYF.

This chain connects TRBV5-1 to TRBJ2-3; D unresolved. V lost 4 bases and J 4 bases, leaving 16 bases between the germline ends. CDR1 and CDR2 (germline): SGHRS, YFSETQ. The CDR3 consists of 15 residues. CDR3 sequence reads: CASSLVSGSADTQYF. CDR3 coding DNA: TGCGCCAGCAGCCTAGTGTCTGGGTCGGCAGATACGCAGTATTTT.

J is TRBJ2-2 and V is TRBV19; the match to TRBD1 covers 7 bases. Germline CDR1 is LNHDA and CDR2 is SQIVND (reference sequence). This CDR3 comprises 15 residues. V was clipped by 7 bases and J by 7 bases; unmatched bases: 12. In DNA, the CDR3 is TGTGCCAGTAAGGACAGGTCAGATGGTGGCGGGGAGCTGTTTTTT. It codes for CASKDRSDGGGELFF.

This chain links TRBV7-9 with TRBJ1-2; 8 positions agree with TRBD1. V was pared by 5 bases and J by 4 bases, with 9 bases of the junction left unmatched. CDR1 and CDR2 (germline): SEHNR, FQNEAQ (reference sequence). This CDR3 comprises 15 residues. The CDR3 here is CASSPGQGRGYGYTF. In nucleotides, the CDR3 is TGTGCCAGCAGCCCCGGACAGGGCAGGGGCTATGGCTACACCTTC.

The chain uses TRBV5-4 and TRBJ1-5; weak D call: TRBD1 (6 bases). The V end lost 0 bases, the J end lost 6 bases, and 10 bases lay between the germline ends. The CDR3 loop spans 14 amino acids. CDR1 and CDR2 from the germline V gene are SGHNT and YYREEE (reference sequence). For the CDR3, the DNA is TGTGCCAGCAGCTTGGCGGGGGGCACTCAGCCCCAGCATTTT. Encoded protein: CASSLAGGTQPQHF. The whole variable domain, filled in from reference TRBV5-4 and TRBJ1-5, reads ETGVTQSPTHLIKTRGQQVTLRCSSQSGHNTVSWYQQALGQGPQFIFQYYREEENGRGNFPPRFSGLQFPNYSSELNVNALELDDSALYLCASSLAGGTQPQHFGDGTRLSIL.

The chain joins TRBV5-5 to TRBJ2-2; D is ambiguous. The CDR3 is 14 amino acids. V was trimmed by 0 bases and J by 4 bases, leaving 7 bases between them. Germline V gene lookup returns CDR1 SGHKS and CDR2 YYEKEE (reference sequence). CDR3 bases: TGTGCCAGCAGCTTGGGGCCCCGCACCGGGGAGCTGTTTTTT. The encoded protein is CASSLGPRTGELFF. Full variable domain (remainder filled in from reference TRBV5-5 and TRBJ2-2): DAGVTQSPTHLIKTRGQQVTLRCSPISGHKSVSWYQQVLGQGPQFIFQYYEKEERGRGNFPDRFSARQFPNYSSELNVNALLLGDSALYLCASSLGPRTGELFFGEGSRLTVL.

The V call is TRBV5-1, the J call TRBJ2-7, with D possibly TRBD1 on 5 matching bases. In germline, CDR1 is SGHRS, CDR2 YFSETQ. V lost 2 bases and J lost 3, with 6 bases in between. The CDR3 sequence is 12 residues long. CDR3 residues: CASSFQGYEQYF. The CDR3 region has the DNA TGCGCCAGCAGCTTTCAGGGCTACGAGCAGTACTTC.

Worth noting for this clone: A junction end diverges from the germline sequence, so it may reflect a read error. The gene calls are TRBV18 and TRBJ2-1; D possibly corresponds to TRBD2 (7 bases). CDR1 and CDR2 from the germline V gene are KGHSH and LQKENI. The CDR3 sequence is 13 residues long. The CDR3 region is CASSPQRDNEQFF. As DNA, the CDR3 is TGTGCCAGCTCACCACAGCGGGACAACGAGCAGTTCTTC.

V is TRBV5-8 and J is TRBJ2-5, with 7 bases aligning to TRBD2. Losses at the gene ends were 4 bases for V and 1 base for J; bases not matched to a gene: 7. The germline V gene encodes CDR1 SGHTS and CDR2 YDEGEE. The CDR3 loop spans 15 amino acids. CDR3 protein: CASSLGTSAQETQYF. In DNA, the CDR3 is TGTGCCAGCAGCCTGGGCACTAGCGCCCAAGAGACCCAGTACTTC.

The chain joins TRBV25-1 to TRBJ2-1, with D possibly being TRBD2 (6 bases). V lost 2 bases, J lost 7 bases, and 18 bases lay in between. Germline V gives CDR1 MGHDK, CDR2 SYGVNS. This CDR3 contains 16 residues. CDR3 nucleotides: TGTGCCAGCAGTGAAGCCGGGGACTCCTTGGGGAATGAGCAGTTCTTC. The encoded protein is CASSEAGDSLGNEQFF.

The chain joins TRBV19 to TRBJ1-3; a weak D match, TRBD1 (5 bases). The germline V gene encodes CDR1 LNHDA and CDR2 SQIVND (reference sequence). This CDR3 spans 15 amino acids. Deletions cut 3 bases from V and 0 bases from J, with 9 bases between. The CDR3 DNA reads TGTGCCAGTAGTATGAAAGGGGTCTCTGGAAACACCATATATTTT. This sequence encodes CASSMKGVSGNTIYF.

The CDR3 DNA sequence: TGTGCCAGCAGCTTTTACGGGGTCCTTATCCCCACTGAAGCTTTCTTT. Translation gives CASSFYGVLIPTEAFF. The chain is built from TRBV5-6 and TRBJ1-1; D remains unclear. Germline V CDR1 and CDR2: SGHDT, YYEEEE. The CDR3 loop spans 16 amino acids. V lost 2 bases and J 4 bases, leaving 18 bases between the germline ends.

The chain carries TRBV27 and TRBJ2-3; possibly TRBD1 for D (5 bases). Germline lookup yields CDR1 MNHEY and CDR2 SMNVEV (reference sequence). The V and J ends lost 5 bases and 2 bases respectively, with 11 bases between them. This CDR3 has 14 amino acids. The CDR3 region has the DNA TGTGCCAGCAGTCCACAGGCAACCACAGATACGCAGTATTTT. Translation gives CASSPQATTDTQYF.

The chain combines TRBV30 with TRBJ1-1; D not certain. The CDR3 extends over 12 amino acids. Germline V gene lookup returns CDR1 GTSNPN and CDR2 SVGIG (reference sequence). The V end lost 2 bases, the J end lost 0 bases, and 4 bases lay between the germline ends. CDR3 sequence: CAWSLMNTEAFF. The DNA of the CDR3 is TGTGCCTGGAGTCTAATGAACACTGAAGCTTTCTTT.

This clone was observed once. The chain links TRBV7-9 to TRBJ1-2; no clear D gene. Trimming shortened V by 5 bases and J by 2 bases, and 18 bases separated the two germline ends. This CDR3 comprises 16 residues. Germline CDR1 and CDR2: SEHNR and FQNEAQ (reference sequence). CDR3 protein: CASSPTVGSRNYGYTF. The CDR3 DNA reads as TGTGCCAGCAGCCCAACCGTGGGCAGCCGAAACTATGGCTACACCTTC.

The rearrangement joins TRBV4-2 to TRBJ1-3, with D perhaps matching TRBD1 (6 bases). CDR1 LGHNA and CDR2 YNFKEQ come from the germline V gene. CDR3 size: 17 residues. V lost 0 bases and J lost 1, with 13 bases in between. CDR3: CASSQEMWGTSGNTIYF. The CDR3 DNA reads TGTGCCAGCAGCCAAGAAATGTGGGGGACATCTGGAAACACCATATATTTT.

The V and J genes are TRBV12-3 or TRBV12-4 and TRBJ2-7; D uncertain. The CDR3 consists of 13 residues. Trimming removed 5 bases from V and 6 bases from J, with 14 bases in between. CDR3 DNA: TGTGCCAGCAGTCATGAGGTAGGCATCGAGCAGTACTTC. This encodes CASSHEVGIEQYF.

V gene TRBV5-1 combines with J gene TRBJ2-2, with TRBD2 matching 9 bases. This CDR3 is 15 amino acids long. Germline CDR1 and CDR2: SGHRS and YFSETQ. With V trimmed by 7 bases and J by 5 bases, 9 bases remained unmatched. The CDR3 region is CASQEATSGTGELFF. The CDR3 nucleotides are TGCGCCAGCCAAGAAGCGACTAGCGGTACCGGGGAGCTGTTTTTT.

This rearrangement joins TRBV11-1 to TRBJ1-1; a possible D gene is TRBD1 (5 bases). This CDR3 is 14 amino acids long. Germline V gene lookup returns CDR1 SGHAT and CDR2 FQDESV (reference sequence). Trimming shortened V by 7 bases and J by 0 bases, and 12 bases separated the two germline ends. CDR3 loop: CASTNRFVNTEAFF. The CDR3, as DNA: TGTGCCAGCACAAACAGGTTTGTGAACACTGAAGCTTTCTTT.

This chain joins TRBV3-1 (or the pseudogene TRBV3-2) and TRBJ1-3; D gene unclear. Germline assignment: CDR1 LGHDT and CDR2 YNNKEL (reference sequence). This CDR3 comprises 16 residues. The germline V and J ends were trimmed by 3 bases and 2 bases, with 14 bases remaining between them. In DNA, the CDR3 is TGTGCCAGCAGCCATGGTAGCGGAGGAACTGGAAACACCATATATTTT. This gives the protein CASSHGSGGTGNTIYF.

There are a few counts of this clone. The V call is TRBV5-1, the J call TRBJ2-2, with TRBD2 as a possible D gene (6 bases). CDR1 is SGHRS, CDR2 YFSETQ, per germline. V lost 1 base to trimming and J lost 2 bases, with 12 bases between them. CDR3 length: 16 amino acids. As DNA, the CDR3 is TGCGCCAGCAGCTTGCCAGGAGGACTAAACACCGGGGAGCTGTTTTTT. This encodes CASSLPGGLNTGELFF. Complete variable domain (other parts from reference TRBV5-1 and TRBJ2-2): KAGVTQTPRYLIKTRGQQVTLSCSPISGHRSVSWYQQTPGQGLQFLFEYFSETQRNKGNFPGRFSGRQFSNSRSEMNVSTLELGDSALYLCASSLPGGLNTGELFFGEGSRLTVL.

The V gene is TRBV28, the J gene TRBJ2-7; D not resolved. Germline loops: CDR1 MDHEN, CDR2 SYDVKM. The CDR3 is 15 residues long. Trimming cost V 2 bases and J 7 bases, with 18 bases left between them. Here the CDR3 reads CASSLDQVGLREQYF. For the CDR3, the DNA is TGTGCCAGCAGTTTAGATCAGGTTGGTTTACGAGAGCAGTACTTC.

This rearrangement joins TRBV7-9 to TRBJ2-2, with 7 bases fitting TRBD1. The CDR3 spans 16 residues. The germline gives CDR1 SEHNR, CDR2 FQNEAQ (reference sequence). The V segment lost 5 bases and the J segment 4 bases; nucleotides outside the gene matches: 10. CDR3 protein: CASSGTGTAITGELFF. The CDR3 DNA is TGTGCCAGCAGCGGGACCGGGACAGCTATCACCGGGGAGCTGTTTTTT.

The CDR3 nucleotides are TGCGCCAGCAGCCAAGAGCTCGGTACATGGTCGGGCGAGCAGTACTTC. Translating gives CASSQELGTWSGEQYF. The chain carries TRBV4-3 and TRBJ2-7; no definite D call. Trimming left V 0 bases short and J 6 bases short, with 18 bases between. The CDR3 is 16 residues long. From germline, CDR1 is LGHNA and CDR2 YSLEER.

This rearrangement joins TRBV3-1 (or the pseudogene TRBV3-2) to TRBJ2-1, with 7 bases fitting TRBD2. Germline lookup yields CDR1 LGHDT and CDR2 YNNKEL (reference sequence). This CDR3 region has 17 residues. The V segment lost 5 bases and the J segment 2 bases; nucleotides outside the gene matches: 12. DNA of the CDR3: TGTGCCAGCAGCACCCGGGAGGAGCGGGGTCCCTACAATGAGCAGTTCTTC. Amino acid sequence: CASSTREERGPYNEQFF.

This chain connects TRBV9 to TRBJ1-3; D is ambiguous. CDR3 size: 19 residues. Deletions cut 1 base from V and 0 bases from J, with 20 bases between. Germline V CDR1 and CDR2: SGDLS, YYNGEE. The CDR3 here is CASSVNKQSASFSGNTIYF. The CDR3 DNA reads as TGTGCCAGCAGCGTAAACAAACAGTCTGCAAGCTTCTCTGGAAACACCATATATTTT.

The rearrangement uses TRBV2 and TRBJ2-5, with D possibly TRBD1 on 6 matching bases. CDR3 size: 15 residues. Trimming took off 6 bases at V and 5 bases at J, with 19 bases between the two ends. In germline, CDR1 is SNHLY, CDR2 FYNNEI. CDR3 bases: TGTGCCAGCAGGTTTCTTACAGGGCCATCGGAGACCCAGTACTTC. It yields the protein CASRFLTGPSETQYF.

The rearrangement links TRBV9 to TRBJ2-1, with a possible D match to TRBD1 (6 bases). CDR1 SGDLS and CDR2 YYNGEE come from the germline V gene. The CDR3 runs 15 residues. Trimming stripped 4 bases from V and 4 bases from J, with 15 bases between. Here the CDR3 DNA reads TGTGCCAGCAGCTTAACAGGGTTTGATTACAATGAGCAGTTCTTC. The encoded protein is CASSLTGFDYNEQFF.

This chain connects TRBV6-2 or TRBV6-3 to TRBJ1-2; D remains unclear. CDR1 and CDR2 (germline): MNHEY, SVGEGT. Trimming took 3 bases from V and 4 from J, leaving 6 bases between them. This CDR3 is built from 12 residues. DNA for the CDR3: TGTGCCAGCAGTTATACAGCCTATGGCTACACCTTC. Translated, it gives CASSYTAYGYTF.

This chain joins TRBV19 and TRBJ1-4, with 11 bases identical to TRBD1. CDR1 LNHDA and CDR2 SQIVND come from the germline V gene (reference sequence). V lost 8 bases, J lost 3 bases, and 11 bases stayed unmatched. The CDR3 covers 17 residues. As DNA, the CDR3 is TGTGCCAGTTTTAAGGACAGGGGGCCTCTGGCTAATGAAAAACTGTTTTTT. It encodes CASFKDRGPLANEKLFF. Full variable domain (outside the CDR3, taken from reference TRBV19 and TRBJ1-4): DGGITQSPKYLFRKEGQNVTLSCEQNLNHDAMYWYRQDPGQGLRLIYYSQIVNDFQKGDIAEGYSVSREKKESFPLTVTSAQKNPTAFYLCASFKDRGPLANEKLFFGSGTQLSVL.

This clone was recorded a few times. The genes are TRBV5-4 and TRBJ2-1, with TRBD2 matching 10 bases. The CDR3 has 15 residues. V lost 1 base, J lost 9 bases, and 7 bases stayed unmatched. Germline V CDR1 and CDR2: SGHNT, YYREEE (reference sequence). Written as DNA, the CDR3 is TGTGCCAGCAGCTTGCGCCACCTAGCGGGAGTTGAGCAGTTCTTC. Translation gives CASSLRHLAGVEQFF.

The J gene is TRBJ2-5, the V gene TRBV3-1 (or the pseudogene TRBV3-2); the D gene is possibly TRBD2 (5 bases). The CDR3 is 16 amino acids. Germline CDR1 is LGHDT and CDR2 is YNNKEL (reference sequence). V was cut by 6 bases and J by 3 bases, with 20 bases left in between. The CDR3 loop is CASSQPRLGLEETQYF. For the CDR3, the DNA is TGTGCCAGCAGTCAGCCACGATTAGGACTTGAAGAGACCCAGTACTTC.